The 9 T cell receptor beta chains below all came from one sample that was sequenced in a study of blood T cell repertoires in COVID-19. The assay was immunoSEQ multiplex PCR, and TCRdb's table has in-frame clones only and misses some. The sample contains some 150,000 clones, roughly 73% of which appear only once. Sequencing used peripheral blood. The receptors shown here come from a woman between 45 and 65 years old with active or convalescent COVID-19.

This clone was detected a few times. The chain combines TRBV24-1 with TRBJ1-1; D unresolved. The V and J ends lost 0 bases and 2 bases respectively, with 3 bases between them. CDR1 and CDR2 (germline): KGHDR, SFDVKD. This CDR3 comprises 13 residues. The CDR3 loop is CATSDLQNTEAFF. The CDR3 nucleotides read TGTGCCACCAGTGATTTGCAAAACACTGAAGCTTTCTTT.

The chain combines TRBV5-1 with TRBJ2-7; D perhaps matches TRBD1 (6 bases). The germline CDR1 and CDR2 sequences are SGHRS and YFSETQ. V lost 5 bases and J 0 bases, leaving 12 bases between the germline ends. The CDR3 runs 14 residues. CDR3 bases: TGCGCCAGCAGTAATTGGACAGCCTCCTACGAGCAGTACTTC. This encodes CASSNWTASYEQYF.

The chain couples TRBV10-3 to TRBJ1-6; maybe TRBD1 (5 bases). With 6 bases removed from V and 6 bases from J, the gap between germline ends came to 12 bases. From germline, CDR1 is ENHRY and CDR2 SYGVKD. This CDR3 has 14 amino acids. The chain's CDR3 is CAISGGVSNSPLHF. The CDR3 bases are TGTGCCATCAGCGGGGGGGTGAGTAATTCACCCCTCCACTTT.

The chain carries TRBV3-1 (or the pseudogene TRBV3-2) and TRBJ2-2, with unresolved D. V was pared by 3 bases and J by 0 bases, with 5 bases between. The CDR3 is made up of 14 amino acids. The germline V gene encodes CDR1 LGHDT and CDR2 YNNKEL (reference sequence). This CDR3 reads CASSQTPNTGELFF. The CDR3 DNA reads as TGTGCCAGCAGCCAGACACCGAACACCGGGGAGCTGTTTTTT.

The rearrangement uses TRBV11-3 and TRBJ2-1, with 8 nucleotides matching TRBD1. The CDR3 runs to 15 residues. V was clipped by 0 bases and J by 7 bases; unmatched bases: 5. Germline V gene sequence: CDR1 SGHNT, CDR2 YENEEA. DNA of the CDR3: TGTGCCAGCAGCTTAGAAAGTACAGGGGGTAATGAGCAGTTCTTC. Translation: CASSLESTGGNEQFF. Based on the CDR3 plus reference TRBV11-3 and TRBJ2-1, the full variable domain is EAGVVQSPRYKIIEKKQPVAFWCNPISGHNTLYWYLQNLGQGPELLIRYENEEAVDDSQLPKDRFSAERLKGVDSTLKIQPAELGDSAVYLCASSLESTGGNEQFFGPGTRLTVL.

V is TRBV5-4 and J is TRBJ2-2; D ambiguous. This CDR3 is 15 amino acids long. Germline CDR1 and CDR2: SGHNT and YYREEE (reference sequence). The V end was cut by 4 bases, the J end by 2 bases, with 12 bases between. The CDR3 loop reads CASSPGSVNTGELFF. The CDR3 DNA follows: TGTGCCAGCAGCCCCGGGTCCGTAAACACCGGGGAGCTGTTTTTT.

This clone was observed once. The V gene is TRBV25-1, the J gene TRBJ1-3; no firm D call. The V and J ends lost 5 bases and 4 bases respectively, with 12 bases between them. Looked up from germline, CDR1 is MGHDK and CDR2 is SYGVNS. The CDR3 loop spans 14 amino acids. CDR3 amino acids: CASSSRSKGNTIYF. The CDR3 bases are TGTGCCAGCAGTTCCCGGAGTAAGGGAAACACCATATATTTT.

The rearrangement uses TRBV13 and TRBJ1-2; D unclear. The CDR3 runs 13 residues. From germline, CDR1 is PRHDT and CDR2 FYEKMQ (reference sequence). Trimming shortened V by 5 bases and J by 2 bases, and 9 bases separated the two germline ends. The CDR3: CASSRRGNYGYTF. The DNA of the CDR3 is TGTGCCAGCAGCCGACGGGGAAACTATGGCTACACCTTC.

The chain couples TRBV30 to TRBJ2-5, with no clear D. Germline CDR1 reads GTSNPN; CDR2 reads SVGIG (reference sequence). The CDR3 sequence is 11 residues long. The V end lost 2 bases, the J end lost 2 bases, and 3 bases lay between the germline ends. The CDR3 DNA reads TGTGCCTGGAGTCTGCAAGAGACCCAGTACTTC. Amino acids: CAWSLQETQYF.